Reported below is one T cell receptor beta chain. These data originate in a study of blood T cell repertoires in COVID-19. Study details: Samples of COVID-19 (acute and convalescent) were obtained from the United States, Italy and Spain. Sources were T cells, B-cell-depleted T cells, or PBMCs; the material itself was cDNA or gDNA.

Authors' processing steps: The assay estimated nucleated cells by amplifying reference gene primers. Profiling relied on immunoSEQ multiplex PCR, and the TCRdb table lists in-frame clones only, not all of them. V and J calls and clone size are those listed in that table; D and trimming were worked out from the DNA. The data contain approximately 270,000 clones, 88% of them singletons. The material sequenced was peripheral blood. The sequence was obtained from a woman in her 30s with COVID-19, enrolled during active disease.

The CDR3 region has the DNA TGTGCCAGCAACCCGAACGGGGAGTATAGCAATCAGCCCCAGCATTTT. Translation: CASNPNGEYSNQPQHF. The rearrangement uses TRBV6-6 and TRBJ1-5; D not certain. V lost 7 bases, J lost 0 bases, and 16 bases lay in between. The CDR3 has 16 residues. Germline CDR1 reads MNHNY; CDR2 reads SVGAGI (reference sequence).